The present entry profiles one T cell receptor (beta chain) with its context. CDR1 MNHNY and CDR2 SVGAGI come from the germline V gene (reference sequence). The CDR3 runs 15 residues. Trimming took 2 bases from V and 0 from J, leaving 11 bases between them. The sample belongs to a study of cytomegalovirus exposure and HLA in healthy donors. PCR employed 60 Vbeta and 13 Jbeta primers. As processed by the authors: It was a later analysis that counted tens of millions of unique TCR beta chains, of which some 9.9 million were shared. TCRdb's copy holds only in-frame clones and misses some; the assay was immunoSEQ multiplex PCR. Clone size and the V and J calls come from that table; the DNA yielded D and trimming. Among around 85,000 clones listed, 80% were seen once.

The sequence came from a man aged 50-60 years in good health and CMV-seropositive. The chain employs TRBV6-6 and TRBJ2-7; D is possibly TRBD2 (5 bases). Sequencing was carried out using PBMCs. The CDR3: CASSYPSIGSYEQYF. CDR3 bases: TGTGCCAGCAGTTACCCTAGCATAGGCTCCTACGAGCAGTACTTC.